The rows below give T cell receptor beta chains drawn from one sample of a study of beta chain features in type 1 diabetes. TCRdb's copy holds only in-frame clones and misses some; the assay was immunoSEQ multiplex PCR. The sample has about 320,000 clones; approximately 15% are singletons. The sequenced sample was central memory CD4+ T cells from blood. Every receptor here comes from a man aged 25-45 years in good health. CDR3s include the opening cysteine and the closing phenylalanine or tryptophan.

v_gene	j_gene	CDR3aa
TRBV18	TRBJ1-1	CASSPAQQQAFF
TRBV6-5	TRBJ1-2	CASSPDRDYGYTF
TRBV4-1	TRBJ1-4	CASSTDRGVNEKLFF
TRBV27	TRBJ1-2	CASGFPQGYGYTF
TRBV30	TRBJ2-1	CAWSAAGPSREQFF
TRBV21-1	TRBJ2-1	CASSKVRDEPYNEQFF
TRBV4-1	TRBJ2-1	CASSQSGGANNEQFF
TRBV7-8	TRBJ1-3	CASSLVGQRSGNTIYF
TRBV15	TRBJ1-2	CATSRDRVNYGYTF
TRBV30	TRBJ2-2	CAWSGHTPNTGELFF
TRBV29-1	TRBJ1-3	CSAGTNGNTIYF
TRBV7-9	TRBJ2-4	CASSQGANPPNIQYF
TRBV7-2	TRBJ1-2	CASSLRGDRGYTF
TRBV7-2	TRBJ2-1	CASSPAQVSSYNEQFF
TRBV7-6	TRBJ1-4	CASSPDRSATNEKLFF
TRBV4-2	TRBJ2-5	CASSSGTSRSQETQYF
TRBV6-5	TRBJ1-1	CASSYSTETEAFF
TRBV5-6	TRBJ2-2	CASSSPIRGAKTGELFF
TRBV5-5	TRBJ1-2	CASSHTYGYTF
TRBV18	TRBJ1-4	CASSPAGNEKLFF
TRBV6-1	TRBJ1-1	CASTYLRGARAFF
TRBV19	TRBJ1-5	CASRIQGARQPQHF
TRBV21-1	TRBJ2-7	CASSQKRGLTYEQYF
TRBV6-6	TRBJ1-2	CASSYPPGGPEYGYTF
TRBV7-8	TRBJ1-2	CASSLLTDGYTF
TRBV5-1	TRBJ2-3	CASSSRGTSNTQYF
TRBV6-1	TRBJ2-1	CASSPDIYNEQFF
TRBV4-3	TRBJ1-5	CASSQGGEPQHF
TRBV6-1	TRBJ1-4	CASKPLWAGSEKLFF
TRBV27	TRBJ2-1	CASIGTSGVGQFF
TRBV6-6	TRBJ2-7	CASSQGTGQTVTRQYF
TRBV27	TRBJ2-2	CASSLAGGANGELFF
TRBV19	TRBJ1-5	CASSTGKYSNQPQHF
TRBV11-2	TRBJ2-5	CASSSQGTETQYF
TRBV7-8	TRBJ2-2	CASSSTGMNTGELFF
TRBV11-2	TRBJ2-7	CASSLLGSEQYF
TRBV9	TRBJ2-3	CASSVTDLAATDTQYF
TRBV10-2	TRBJ2-1	CASSEFRTLRTLEDNEQFF
TRBV29-1	TRBJ1-1	CSVRDAYNTEAFF
TRBV19	TRBJ1-6	CASNGQGNSPLHF
TRBV7-2	TRBJ2-3	CASSPLADTQYF